The 19 T cell receptor beta chains below were found in one sample sequenced in a study of beta chain features in type 1 diabetes. Findings of the study overall: Moderately but significantly shorter TCRB CDR3s were found in Type 1 diabetes patients in all four CD4+ subsets.

TCRB transcripts that were expressed got sequenced, as all of the isolated RNA had been reverse transcribed. Sequencing was performed with immunoSEQ multiplex PCR; in TCRdb, only in-frame clones are kept and a portion is missing. The sample has about 650,000 clones, around 12% seen once; the top ten hold around 0.12%. Their specific antigens are unknown. The sample comprised naive CD4+ T cells from blood. Receptors were obtained from a young man with type 1 diabetes.

This clone was picked up a small number of times. V usage is TRBV20-1 and J usage is TRBJ1-1, with 7 bases matching TRBD1. The CDR3 totals 11 residues. V lost 5 bases and J lost 4; bases outside the gene matches: 1. Germline CDR1 DFQATT, CDR2 SNEGSKA (reference sequence). The CDR3 DNA reads as TGCAGTGCTCAGGGGGGCACTGAAGCTTTCTTT. Protein product: CSAQGGTEAFF.

This clone has a single count. The chain joins TRBV19 to TRBJ1-5; D unclear. The germline V and J ends were trimmed by 3 bases and 0 bases, with 6 bases remaining between them. Germline CDR1 LNHDA, CDR2 SQIVND (reference sequence). This CDR3 contains 14 residues. CDR3 DNA sequence: TGTGCCAGTAGTATGGTAGGTAGCAATCAGCCCCAGCATTTT. Protein sequence: CASSMVGSNQPQHF.

This clone was counted a few times. This chain joins TRBV25-1 and TRBJ2-5; D is ambiguous. The germline CDR1 and CDR2 sequences are MGHDK and SYGVNS. With 3 bases removed from V and 2 bases from J, the gap between germline ends came to 22 bases. This CDR3 comprises 18 residues. CDR3 coding DNA: TGTGCCAGCAGTGAGCACATAGGAGAACCACTCTATCAAGAGACCCAGTACTTC. Its translation: CASSEHIGEPLYQETQYF.

This clone came up a few times. The rearrangement uses TRBV10-3 and TRBJ2-1, with D perhaps being TRBD1 or TRBD2 (5 bases each). The CDR3 runs 14 residues. Trimming removed 4 bases from V and 10 bases from J, with 17 bases in between. CDR1 and CDR2 (germline): ENHRY, SYGVKD. CDR3 in amino acids: CAISARGGRPEQFF. In DNA, the CDR3 is TGTGCCATCAGTGCCCGGGGCGGTCGGCCCGAGCAGTTCTTC.

The table lists this clone with a few counts. The rearrangement uses TRBV6-5 and TRBJ2-5; D call uncertain. This CDR3 region has 13 residues. Germline CDR1 and CDR2: MNHEY and SVGAGI. Trimming stripped 8 bases from V and 2 bases from J, with 12 bases between. CDR3 residues: CASGSGRQETQYF. The CDR3 region has the DNA TGTGCCAGCGGTTCTGGCAGGCAAGAGACCCAGTACTTC.

The chain joins TRBV4-2 to TRBJ2-1; TRBD1 matches 7 bases. The CDR3 is 15 amino acids. V dropped 4 bases and J dropped 4; count of bases not matched to a gene: 7. Germline values: CDR1 LGHNA, CDR2 YNFKEQ. The chain's CDR3 is CASSPDRVHYNEQFF. The DNA for the CDR3 is TGTGCCAGCAGCCCCGACAGGGTCCATTACAATGAGCAGTTCTTC.

The J gene is TRBJ2-3, the V gene TRBV5-1; D perhaps matches TRBD1 (6 bases). CDR1 is SGHRS and CDR2 is YFSETQ in the germline V gene. V was clipped by 2 bases and J by 5 bases, with 12 bases between them. The CDR3 has 14 residues. The DNA for the CDR3 is TGCGCCAGCAGCTTAAACAGGGATGGAGATACGCAGTATTTT. It encodes CASSLNRDGDTQYF.

V gene TRBV10-2 combines with J gene TRBJ1-2; the match to TRBD1 covers 7 bases. V was clipped by 4 bases and J by 5 bases; unmatched bases: 4. Germline V lookup: CDR1 WSHSY, CDR2 SAAADI. This CDR3 has 13 residues. For the CDR3, the DNA is TGCGCCAGCAGTGGACAGGGTCTGTATGGCTACACCTTC. Amino acid sequence: CASSGQGLYGYTF.

The chain uses TRBV27 and TRBJ2-1; a weak D match, TRBD1 (6 bases). The CDR3 contains 15 residues. CDR1 and CDR2 (germline): MNHEY, SMNVEV (reference sequence). Trimming pared 8 bases from V and 4 bases from J, leaving 18 bases between. DNA of the CDR3: TGTGCCAGCCTCCGTCCTGGGGGCGGTTACAATGAGCAGTTCTTC. Encoded protein: CASLRPGGGYNEQFF.

V and J are TRBV15 and TRBJ2-1; D possibly matches TRBD1 or TRBD2 (6 bases each). This CDR3 has 18 residues. V was shortened by 4 bases and J by 4 bases, with 23 bases between the two germline ends. Germline assignment: CDR1 LNHNV and CDR2 YYDKDF (reference sequence). This CDR3 is CATSNRDPRRGFYNEQFF. CDR3 DNA: TGTGCCACCAGCAACCGGGACCCAAGGAGGGGGTTTTACAATGAGCAGTTCTTC.

The table lists this clone with a few counts. This chain links TRBV6-4 with TRBJ2-1; TRBD2 might be the D (7 bases). The germline V gene has CDR1 MRHNA and CDR2 SNTAGT. The CDR3 has 14 amino acids. V was cut by 0 bases and J by 15 bases, with 18 bases left in between. CDR3 loop: CASSDSPGGPLWFF. CDR3 sequence (DNA): TGTGCCAGCAGTGACTCGCCCGGGGGGCCCTTGTGGTTCTTC.

In its sample, this clone was seen a few times. This chain connects TRBV6-5 to TRBJ1-6; D is unclear. This CDR3 region has 13 residues. The germline V and J ends were trimmed by 3 bases and 7 bases, with 7 bases remaining between them. Germline V CDR1 and CDR2: MNHEY, SVGAGI. The CDR3: CASSYNGNSPLHF. The CDR3 bases are TGTGCCAGCAGTTATAACGGGAATTCACCCCTCCACTTT.

This clone was seen a handful of times. At one end, the junction sequence differs from germline, possibly due to a read error. The rearrangement uses TRBV7-2 and TRBJ2-3, with D uncertain. Germline values: CDR1 SGHTA, CDR2 FQGNSA. The length of the CDR3 is 14 residues. The CDR3 DNA is TGTGCCAGCAGCGGCAGGTTCACCCGAGATCCGCAGTATTTT. Translated, it gives CASSGRFTRDPQYF.

Only a few counts were recorded for this clone. The rearrangement links TRBV7-2 to TRBJ1-5; D is ambiguous. Germline V gene sequence: CDR1 SGHTA, CDR2 FQGNSA. Between the trimmed V and J ends, which lost 3 bases and 6 bases, there was a span of 6 bases. The CDR3 runs to 12 residues. CDR3 coding DNA: TGTGCCAGCAGCTTCGGGGTTCAGCCCCAGCATTTT. Amino acids: CASSFGVQPQHF.

This clone was seen a few times. This chain links TRBV10-3 with TRBJ2-1; 14 nucleotides agree with TRBD2. Looked up from germline, CDR1 is ENHRY and CDR2 is SYGVKD. The CDR3 is made up of 15 amino acids. The V and J ends lost 2 bases and 10 bases, in that order; junction bases with no gene match: 4. This CDR3 reads CAISEGTSGGLEQFF. The CDR3 nucleotides are TGTGCCATCAGTGAGGGGACTAGCGGGGGCCTAGAGCAGTTCTTC.

This clone has more than one count but fewer than ten. The chain links TRBV12-5 to TRBJ1-1; TRBD1 aligns across 7 bases. The trim removed 7 bases at V and 1 base at J, leaving 6 bases unmatched. CDR3 size: 14 residues. Germline V CDR1 and CDR2: LGHNT, FRNRAP. The CDR3 spells CASAPGTANTEAFF. In nucleotides, the CDR3 is TGTGCTAGTGCCCCCGGGACAGCGAACACTGAAGCTTTCTTT. The full variable domain, with the rest looked up from reference TRBV12-5 and TRBJ1-1, is DARVTQTPRHKVTEMGQEVTMRCQPILGHNTVFWYRQTMMQGLELLAYFRNRAPLDDSGMPKDRFSAEMPDATLATLKIQPSEPRDSAVYFCASAPGTANTEAFFGQGTRLTVV.

The chain couples TRBV6-6 to TRBJ1-5; 11 bases line up with TRBD1. This CDR3 is 15 amino acids long. V shed 5 bases and J 7 bases; nucleotides not matched to a gene: 7. Germline CDR1 is MNHNY and CDR2 is SVGAGI (reference sequence). CDR3 sequence (DNA): TGTGCCAGCAGTAAGGGACAGGGGGTGAGCCAGCCCCAGCATTTT. Its protein is CASSKGQGVSQPQHF.

The CDR3 nucleotides read TGTGCCAGCATCCCTACCAGAGGTATGAAGGAAGCTTTCTTT. Translating it yields CASIPTRGMKEAFF. The chain recombines TRBV7-2 with TRBJ1-1; no firm D call. Trimming removed 7 bases from V and 8 bases from J, with 20 bases in between. The CDR3 has 14 residues. Germline V gene lookup returns CDR1 SGHTA and CDR2 FQGNSA.

This clone has more than one count but fewer than ten. The rearrangement uses TRBV18 and TRBJ2-7; TRBD1 matches at 10 bases. V shed 5 bases, J shed 2 bases, and the junction held 9 bases outside the gene matches. Germline V gene lookup returns CDR1 KGHSH and CDR2 LQKENI. The CDR3 covers 16 residues. CDR3 loop: CASSTMTGGSTYEQYF. The DNA for the CDR3 is TGTGCCAGCTCAACGATGACAGGGGGCTCGACCTACGAGCAGTACTTC.